This paragraph covers one T cell receptor beta chain sequence. Its antigen is not yet known. The input lacks base qualities; no much larger clone sits a single base away. The immunoSEQ Assay was used to sequence TCR beta CDR3 regions from DNA. Per the original workflow: T cell density was computed as TCR beta template counts normalized to usable DNA estimated by amplifying housekeeping genes. Using the preseqR package, richness was estimated by extrapolating to 120,000 templates for tissue samples and 400,000 templates for PBMC samples. Clonality was defined by subtracting Pielou's evenness from one. Tissue-enriched TCRs were identified through differential abundance testing performed on productive amino-acid clonotypes, with a minimum total count of 5 and an alpha of 0.1. The Jaccard Index and the Morisita Overlap Index were used to measure how much the repertoires overlapped between compartments. GLIPH grouped TCR beta CDR3s together with public tetramer-defined viral CDR3s, and a viral motif had to include at least three viral sequences and show V-gene enrichment. In TCRdb, the immuneACCESS table is reduced to in-frame sequences with V and J assigned. These tables do not hold every clone; where another copy was compared, an unresolved V gene accounts for under half, and the others remain unexplained. That table gives V, J and clone size, and the DNA gave D and trimming. This sample holds about 92,000 clones; roughly 91% were observed only once. Together, the top ten hold roughly 4% of the sample.

At diagnosis, peripheral blood, uninvolved tumor-adjacent lung and tumor were collected and stored as a combination of fresh-frozen and FFPE material. For TCR repertoire profiling, blood samples were analyzed in the form of peripheral blood mononuclear cells. The source of the sample is a study of T cells in localized non-small cell lung cancer (dated by TCRdb to the early 2020s). A note on the overall study: The study examined T cell repertoires in approximately 240 patients with early-stage NSCLC and compared tumors with uninvolved tumor-adjacent lungs. The cohort comprised 236 treatment-naïve NSCLC patients with resected, localized lung tumors. A mean age of around 66 years was recorded for the NSCLC patients, of whom 129 were male and around 100 were female.

Taken from cysteine to phenylalanine, the CDR3 has 15 residues. The kept DNA is CDR3 alone, 45 bases in frame from the first base. Via the germline V gene (reference sequence), CDR1 is MNHNY and CDR2 SVGAGI. For this chain, trimming is 4 bases at the V end and 8 bases at the J end, and the number of junction bases without a gene match is 11. The full study reports these points: Uninvolved tumor-adjacent lung showed the highest T cell clonality, higher than tumor, which suggests more focused antigenic responses in the uninvolved tumor-adjacent lung. Because of the exploratory design, TCR variables were selected using unadjusted p-values without false-discovery rate correction. Because multi-region tumor sequencing was not performed, intratumor heterogeneity could not be ruled out. Of the top 100 tumor clones, a median of roughly 56 were detected in paired uninvolved adjacent lung; 28 were also among that lung's top 100. Longer overall survival was associated with higher blood T cell density, whereas shorter survival was associated with higher adjacent-lung clonality.

The chain is encoded by TRBV6-6 joined to TRBJ1-2, and 9 bases in between align with TRBD1. The receptor was derived from a woman aged 40-70 years with stage II squamous cell lung carcinoma. The sequenced sample was PBMCs, obtained before any cancer treatment. CDR3 protein: CASSSTGQGSKGYTF. Here is the DNA: TGTGCCAGCAGTTCCACAGGACAGGGGTCGAAAGGCTACACCTTC.